A selection of T cell receptor beta chains follows, all from one sample in a study of OX40 agonist ivuxolimab in advanced cancers. Assay used: immunoSEQ multiplex PCR; TCRdb lists only in-frame clones, some missing. The table shows more than 45,000 clones, with 84% occurring only once. The sample in question was CD4+ or CD8+ T cells sorted from blood, obtained in a trial of the OX40 agonist ivuxolimab. These receptor sequences come from an adult with an advanced solid tumor such as melanoma, head and neck, liver or kidney cancer. Both conserved end residues are part of each CDR3. The order of the fields is clone size, V gene, D gene, J gene, CDR3 DNA, CDR3 protein. D genes are given only for firm matches. Clone size appears in some rows only: once, few, many, or a class for an expanded clone.

clone_size: NA; v_call: TRBV5-6; d_call: TRBD2; j_call: TRBJ2-5; cdr3_nt: TGTGCCAGCAGCTTGCTAGCGGGAGGCCAAGAGACCCAGTACTTC; cdr3_aa: CASSLLAGGQETQYF
clone_size: NA; v_call: TRBV19; d_call: NA; j_call: TRBJ2-7; cdr3_nt: TGTGCCAGTAGTATGGGGATTTTACCTAGCGAGCAGTACTTC; cdr3_aa: CASSMGILPSEQYF
clone_size: once; v_call: TRBV20-1; d_call: NA; j_call: TRBJ2-3; cdr3_nt: TGCAGTGGGAGTCTCGCAGATACGCAGTATTTT; cdr3_aa: CSGSLADTQYF
clone_size: NA; v_call: TRBV10-2; d_call: TRBD1; j_call: TRBJ2-5; cdr3_nt: TGCGCCAGCAGCGGGACAGGAGGGGAGACCCAGTACTTC; cdr3_aa: CASSGTGGETQYF
clone_size: NA; v_call: TRBV7-9; d_call: TRBD1; j_call: TRBJ1-1; cdr3_nt: TGTGCCAGCAGCGTAGGACAGGGGGCACACGGAGCTTTCTTT; cdr3_aa: CASSVGQGAHGAFF
clone_size: NA; v_call: TRBV6-6; d_call: TRBD1; j_call: TRBJ1-1; cdr3_nt: TGTGCCAGCGGACAGGGAGCGAACACTGAAGCTTTCTTT; cdr3_aa: CASGQGANTEAFF
clone_size: NA; v_call: TRBV2; d_call: TRBD1; j_call: TRBJ2-2; cdr3_nt: TGTGCCAGCAGTGATCAGGACAGGGACGGGGAGCTGTTTTTT; cdr3_aa: CASSDQDRDGELFF
clone_size: NA; v_call: TRBV29-1; d_call: NA; j_call: TRBJ2-3; cdr3_nt: TGCAGCGTTGTGTTTAGCGCCACCCCAGATACGCAGTATTTT; cdr3_aa: CSVVFSATPDTQYF
clone_size: NA; v_call: TRBV23-1; d_call: NA; j_call: TRBJ1-4; cdr3_nt: TGCGCCAGCAGCTTTTCGAGCCCAACTAATGAAAAACTGTTTTTT; cdr3_aa: CASSFSSPTNEKLFF
clone_size: NA; v_call: TRBV7-2; d_call: NA; j_call: TRBJ2-1; cdr3_nt: TGTGCCAGCTCATCGGGAGTCCGCTACAATGAGCAGTTCTTC; cdr3_aa: CASSSGVRYNEQFF
clone_size: NA; v_call: TRBV18; d_call: TRBD2; j_call: TRBJ2-2; cdr3_nt: TGTGCCAGCTCAGTAACTAGCGGGTCTGCCGGGGAGCTGTTTTTT; cdr3_aa: CASSVTSGSAGELFF
clone_size: NA; v_call: TRBV6-5; d_call: TRBD1; j_call: TRBJ2-7; cdr3_nt: TGTGCCAGCTGGGACAGGGGTGCCTACGAGCAGTACTTC; cdr3_aa: CASWDRGAYEQYF
clone_size: once; v_call: TRBV5-4; d_call: NA; j_call: TRBJ2-7; cdr3_nt: TGTGCCAGCAGCTTGCGCGGTACCTACTACGAGCAGTACTTC; cdr3_aa: CASSLRGTYYEQYF
clone_size: NA; v_call: TRBV10-3; d_call: NA; j_call: TRBJ2-1; cdr3_nt: TGTGCCATCAGTGAATCCGGGAGCCTTTACAATGAGCAGTTCTTC; cdr3_aa: CAISESGSLYNEQFF
clone_size: NA; v_call: TRBV5-4; d_call: NA; j_call: TRBJ2-1; cdr3_nt: TGTGCCAGCAGCTTGGATTGGGGGAGGCCGACAAATGAGCAGTTCTTC; cdr3_aa: CASSLDWGRPTNEQFF
clone_size: NA; v_call: TRBV2; d_call: NA; j_call: TRBJ2-5; cdr3_nt: TGTGCCAGCATGGTGGGTAGCGGACGCCAAGAGACCCAGTACTTC; cdr3_aa: CASMVGSGRQETQYF